This T cell receptor (beta chain) was sequenced for a study of T-cell memory formation after mild COVID-19. One entry per CDR3 protein results from TCRdb running MiXCR on the 5' RACE reads. The sample has about 150,000 distinct CDR3 sequences; about 5.7% are singletons. The CDR3 is made up of 15 amino acids. With 2 bases removed from V and 3 bases from J, the gap between germline ends came to 12 bases. The germline CDR1 and CDR2 sequences are SGHTA and FQGNSA. J is TRBJ2-3 and V is TRBV7-2; the D gene is possibly TRBD1 (6 bases). The clonotype comes from an adult woman who had mild COVID-19 (a few samples of this study predate the infection). Cell type and time point are not known. The specimen was PBMCs or a T cell subset sorted from them (not recorded which). DNA of the CDR3: TGTGCCAGCAGCTTAACAGGGTTGTTTACAGATACGCAGTATTTT. Protein sequence: CASSLTGLFTDTQYF.